In its sample, the clone carrying this TCR beta chain was seen a few times. Germline V lookup: CDR1 SGHTA, CDR2 FQGTGA. This CDR3 region has 15 residues. Trimming cost V 5 bases and J 12 bases; bases outside gene matches: 16. This specimen belongs to a study of blood T cell repertoires in COVID-19. Looking at the study overall: Samples of COVID-19 (acute and convalescent) were obtained from the United States, Italy and Spain. PBMCs, B-cell-depleted T cells, or T cells were the source of the cDNA or gDNA that made up the material.

Original analysis: For nucleated cells, counts were estimated from reference gene primer amplification. Measured with immunoSEQ multiplex PCR; TCRdb has only the in-frame clones, and not every one. V and J calls and clone size follow that table, whereas D and trimming were derived from the DNA. There are 77,000 or so clones in the sample; more than 75% occur only once, and over 25% lies in the top ten. This chain uses TRBV7-3 with TRBJ2-1; TRBD2 matches 7 bases. The sequence was collected from a woman older than 75 with active or convalescent COVID-19. The sequencing input was peripheral blood. This CDR3 is CASSLEASGWSVQFF. In nucleotides, the CDR3 is TGTGCCAGCAGCCTGGAGGCTAGCGGATGGTCGGTGCAGTTCTTC.